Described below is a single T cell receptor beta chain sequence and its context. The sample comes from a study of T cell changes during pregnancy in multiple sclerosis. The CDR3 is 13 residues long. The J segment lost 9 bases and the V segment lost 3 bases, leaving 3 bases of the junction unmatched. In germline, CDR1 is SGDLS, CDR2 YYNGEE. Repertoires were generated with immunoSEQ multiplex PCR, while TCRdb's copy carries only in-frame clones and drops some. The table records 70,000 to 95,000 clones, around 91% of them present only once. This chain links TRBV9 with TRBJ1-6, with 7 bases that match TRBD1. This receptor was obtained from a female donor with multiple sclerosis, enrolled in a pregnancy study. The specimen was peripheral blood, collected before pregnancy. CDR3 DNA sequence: TGTGCCAGCAGCGCAAGACAGGGTTCACCCCTCCACTTT. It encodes CASSARQGSPLHF.